What follows are 6 T cell receptor beta chains derived from one specimen sequenced in a study of blood T cell repertoires in COVID-19. Generated by immunoSEQ multiplex PCR, the TCRdb table keeps only in-frame clones and is missing some. The profile covers about 220,000 clones, with 70% to 85% appearing a single time and approximately 3.1% taken by the ten largest. Sequencing input: PBMCs or T cells enriched from blood (not recorded which). Every receptor here comes from a woman aged 60-70 years who had recovered from COVID-19.

V is TRBV6-6 and J is TRBJ1-5; 9 bases match TRBD1. Losses at the gene ends were 10 bases for V and 6 bases for J; bases not matched to a gene: 13. Germline CDR1 and CDR2: MNHNY and SVGAGI (reference sequence). CDR3 length equals 15 residues. For the CDR3, the DNA is TGTGCCACCATGAGAACAGGGGGCGAGATTCAGCCCCAGCATTTT. It encodes CATMRTGGEIQPQHF.

The chain has TRBV6-5 and TRBJ1-1, with D unresolved. The CDR3 is 13 residues long. The germline V and J ends were trimmed by 2 bases and 5 bases, with 9 bases remaining between them. CDR1 and CDR2 from the germline V gene are MNHEY and SVGAGI. CDR3 DNA: TGTGCCAGCAGTTACGGTCCCAGAACTGAAGCTTTCTTT. This translates into CASSYGPRTEAFF.

This chain links TRBV3-1 (or the pseudogene TRBV3-2) with TRBJ1-1; D not resolved. The CDR3 is made up of 14 amino acids. Germline V gene sequence: CDR1 LGHDT, CDR2 YNNKEL (reference sequence). Trimming took off 3 bases at V and 7 bases at J, with 15 bases between the two ends. CDR3 protein: CASSQVGRFGEAFF. CDR3 DNA: TGTGCCAGCAGCCAGGTAGGGAGGTTCGGTGAAGCTTTCTTT.

The rearrangement links TRBV24-1 to TRBJ2-3; 7 nucleotides line up with TRBD1. Germline trimming cut 7 bases from V and 1 base from J; bases unmatched to any gene: 10. This CDR3 has 16 residues. Germline-derived CDR1 and CDR2 are KGHDR and SFDVKD. Here the CDR3 reads CATSRTGKGGTDTQYF. The CDR3, as DNA: TGTGCCACCAGCAGGACAGGTAAAGGGGGCACAGATACGCAGTATTTT.

The J gene is TRBJ2-2, the V gene TRBV7-9; D not certain. Trimming removed 5 bases from V and 3 bases from J, with 7 bases in between. CDR3 length: 13 amino acids. The germline V gene has CDR1 SEHNR and CDR2 FQNEAQ (reference sequence). The DNA for the CDR3 is TGTGCCAGCAGCCCCCGGGACACCGGGGAGCTGTTTTTT. This gives the protein CASSPRDTGELFF.

The chain uses TRBV7-9 and TRBJ1-6; D gene uncertain. Trimming took 5 bases from V and 7 from J, leaving 9 bases between them. The V gene's germline CDR1 is SEHNR and CDR2 FQNEAQ (reference sequence). This CDR3 is built from 13 residues. For the CDR3, the DNA is TGTGCCAGCAGCACAGTGCAGAATTCACCCCTCCACTTT. Translating it yields CASSTVQNSPLHF.